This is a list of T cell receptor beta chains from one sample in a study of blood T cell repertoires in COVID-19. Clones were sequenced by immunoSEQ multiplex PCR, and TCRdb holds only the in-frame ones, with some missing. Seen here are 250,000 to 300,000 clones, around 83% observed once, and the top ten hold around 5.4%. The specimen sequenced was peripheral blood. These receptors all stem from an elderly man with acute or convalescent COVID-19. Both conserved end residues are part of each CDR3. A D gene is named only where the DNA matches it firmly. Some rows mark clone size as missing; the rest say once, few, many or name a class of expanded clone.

CDR3aa: CSVAYGTYEQYF
CDR3nt: TGCAGCGTTGCCTACGGGACCTACGAGCAGTACTTC
abundance: -
j_gene: TRBJ2-7
v_gene: TRBV29-1
d_gene: -

CDR3aa: CASHRGTGELFF
CDR3nt: TGTGCCAGCCATAGGGGCACCGGGGAGCTGTTTTTT
abundance: -
j_gene: TRBJ2-2
v_gene: TRBV28
d_gene: -

CDR3aa: CASSPGTEEVISGNTIYF
CDR3nt: TGTGCCAGCAGCCCCGGGACAGAAGAAGTCATCTCTGGAAACACCATATATTTT
abundance: -
j_gene: TRBJ1-3
v_gene: TRBV4-2
d_gene: TRBD1

CDR3aa: CASRRTGGATEKLFF
CDR3nt: TGTGCCAGTAGGAGGACAGGGGGCGCGACTGAAAAACTGTTTTTT
abundance: once
j_gene: TRBJ1-4
v_gene: TRBV19
d_gene: TRBD1

CDR3aa: CASSYLTGMTGELFF
CDR3nt: TGTGCCAGCAGTTACCTCACAGGAATGACCGGGGAGCTGTTTTTT
abundance: -
j_gene: TRBJ2-2
v_gene: TRBV6-2/TRBV6-3
d_gene: -

CDR3aa: CASSVKQGTETQYF
CDR3nt: TGTGCCAGCAGTGTTAAACAGGGCACAGAGACCCAGTACTTC
abundance: -
j_gene: TRBJ2-5
v_gene: TRBV2
d_gene: -

CDR3aa: CASSFSRHNEKLFF
CDR3nt: TGTGCCAGCAGTTTCTCCCGACACAATGAAAAACTGTTTTTT
abundance: -
j_gene: TRBJ1-4
v_gene: TRBV28
d_gene: -

CDR3aa: CASSEERSSYEQYF
CDR3nt: TGTGCCAGCAGTGAGGAGAGGAGCTCCTACGAGCAGTACTTC
abundance: -
j_gene: TRBJ2-7
v_gene: TRBV6-1
d_gene: -

CDR3aa: CASSRLAGGSTDTQYF
CDR3nt: TGTGCCAGCAGTCGACTAGCGGGGGGAAGCACAGATACGCAGTATTTT
abundance: -
j_gene: TRBJ2-3
v_gene: TRBV7-9
d_gene: TRBD2

CDR3aa: CASSIGWRDYGYTF
CDR3nt: TGTGCCAGTAGTATCGGGTGGAGGGACTATGGCTACACCTTC
abundance: -
j_gene: TRBJ1-2
v_gene: TRBV19
d_gene: -

CDR3aa: CATSDSMAGDTGELFF
CDR3nt: TGTGCCACCAGTGATTCGATGGCAGGTGATACCGGGGAGCTGTTTTTT
abundance: -
j_gene: TRBJ2-2
v_gene: TRBV24-1
d_gene: -

CDR3aa: CASSEAGSTYEQYF
CDR3nt: TGCGCCAGCAGTGAAGCGGGATCTACATACGAGCAGTACTTC
abundance: few
j_gene: TRBJ2-7
v_gene: TRBV10-1
d_gene: TRBD2

CDR3aa: CASSLTGGSNQPQHF
CDR3nt: TGCGCCAGCAGCTTGACAGGGGGTAGCAATCAGCCCCAGCATTTT
abundance: -
j_gene: TRBJ1-5
v_gene: TRBV5-1
d_gene: TRBD1

CDR3aa: CANRDSITDTQYF
CDR3nt: TGTGCCAACCGGGACAGCATCACAGATACGCAGTATTTT
abundance: -
j_gene: TRBJ2-3
v_gene: TRBV6-6
d_gene: TRBD1

CDR3aa: CASSTGQGDYEQYF
CDR3nt: TGTGCCAGCTCAACCGGACAGGGAGACTACGAGCAGTACTTC
abundance: -
j_gene: TRBJ2-7
v_gene: TRBV18
d_gene: TRBD1

CDR3aa: CASSAHSGSGNTIYF
CDR3nt: TGTGCCAGCAGCGCCCACTCAGGCTCTGGAAACACCATATATTTT
abundance: -
j_gene: TRBJ1-3
v_gene: TRBV9
d_gene: -

CDR3aa: CASSFRTSGRSSAYEQYF
CDR3nt: TGTGCCAGCAGCTTCCGGACTAGCGGGAGGAGTAGCGCCTACGAGCAGTACTTC
abundance: -
j_gene: TRBJ2-7
v_gene: TRBV5-6
d_gene: TRBD2

CDR3aa: CASSPQGADSPLHF
CDR3nt: TGTGCCAGCTCACCACAGGGGGCTGATTCACCCCTCCACTTT
abundance: few
j_gene: TRBJ1-6
v_gene: TRBV18
d_gene: TRBD1

CDR3aa: CASSSDRFIQETQYF
CDR3nt: TGTGCCAGCAGCTCGGACAGATTTATTCAGGAGACCCAGTACTTC
abundance: -
j_gene: TRBJ2-5
v_gene: TRBV28
d_gene: -

CDR3aa: CASSRGGGEQYF
CDR3nt: TGTGCCAGCAGCAGAGGAGGCGGGGAGCAGTACTTC
abundance: -
j_gene: TRBJ2-7
v_gene: TRBV7-9
d_gene: -

CDR3aa: CASSLRGSNYGYTF
CDR3nt: TGCGCCAGCAGCTTAAGGGGTTCTAACTATGGCTACACCTTC
abundance: -
j_gene: TRBJ1-2
v_gene: TRBV5-1
d_gene: -

CDR3aa: CASSPTPGQGDYEQYF
CDR3nt: TGTGCCAGCAGTCCCACCCCGGGACAGGGTGACTACGAGCAGTACTTC
abundance: once
j_gene: TRBJ2-7
v_gene: TRBV28
d_gene: TRBD1

CDR3aa: CASSYPGGEQYF
CDR3nt: TGCGCCAGCAGTTACCCGGGGGGCGAGCAGTACTTC
abundance: -
j_gene: TRBJ2-7
v_gene: TRBV5-1
d_gene: TRBD2

CDR3aa: CASSLGGSDQPQHF
CDR3nt: TGCGCCAGCAGCTTGGGGGGCTCCGATCAGCCCCAGCATTTT
abundance: -
j_gene: TRBJ1-5
v_gene: TRBV5-1
d_gene: -

CDR3aa: CASRRRLAGDETQYF
CDR3nt: TGTGCCAGCAGGAGGCGACTAGCCGGGGACGAGACCCAGTACTTC
abundance: -
j_gene: TRBJ2-5
v_gene: TRBV7-2
d_gene: TRBD2

CDR3aa: CASSARGLYTDTQYF
CDR3nt: TGTGCCAGCAGCGCCCGGGGACTCTACACAGATACGCAGTATTTT
abundance: -
j_gene: TRBJ2-3
v_gene: TRBV9
d_gene: -

CDR3aa: CASSLQGGQTQYF
CDR3nt: TGTGCCAGCAGCCTACAGGGAGGGCAGACCCAGTACTTC
abundance: -
j_gene: TRBJ2-5
v_gene: TRBV3-1/TRBV3-2
d_gene: -

CDR3aa: CASSSTGGWIYGYTF
CDR3nt: TGTGCCAGCAGTTCAACAGGGGGCTGGATCTATGGCTACACCTTC
abundance: -
j_gene: TRBJ1-2
v_gene: TRBV28
d_gene: TRBD1

CDR3aa: CAWSGLAVNIQYF
CDR3nt: TGTGCCTGGAGTGGACTAGCGGTTAACATTCAGTACTTC
abundance: -
j_gene: TRBJ2-4
v_gene: TRBV30
d_gene: TRBD2

CDR3aa: CSVRPASAGELFF
CDR3nt: TGCAGCGTTCGGCCGGCTAGTGCCGGGGAGCTGTTTTTT
abundance: -
j_gene: TRBJ2-2
v_gene: TRBV29-1
d_gene: -

CDR3aa: CASSPPNSRAGARNTIYF
CDR3nt: TGTGCCAGCTCACCACCAAATTCGAGGGCGGGGGCGCGGAACACCATATATTTT
abundance: -
j_gene: TRBJ1-3
v_gene: TRBV18
d_gene: -

CDR3aa: CASSWGTGANQPQHF
CDR3nt: TGTGCCAGTAGCTGGGGGACTGGGGCCAATCAGCCCCAGCATTTT
abundance: -
j_gene: TRBJ1-5
v_gene: TRBV19
d_gene: -

CDR3aa: CASSFRYLETQYF
CDR3nt: TGTGCCAGCAGCTTTAGATATTTGGAGACCCAGTACTTC
abundance: -
j_gene: TRBJ2-5
v_gene: TRBV11-1
d_gene: -

CDR3aa: CASSPLQGLNTEAFF
CDR3nt: TGCGCCAGCAGCCCGTTGCAGGGCCTGAACACTGAAGCTTTCTTT
abundance: once
j_gene: TRBJ1-1
v_gene: TRBV5-1
d_gene: -

CDR3aa: CASSTGAGYGYTF
CDR3nt: TGTGCCAGCAGCACAGGGGCTGGCTATGGCTACACCTTC
abundance: -
j_gene: TRBJ1-2
v_gene: TRBV3-1/TRBV3-2
d_gene: TRBD1

CDR3aa: CASTPKTSYNEQFF
CDR3nt: TGTGCCAGCACCCCTAAAACTAGTTACAATGAGCAGTTCTTC
abundance: -
j_gene: TRBJ2-1
v_gene: TRBV7-2
d_gene: -

CDR3aa: CASSELGLLGGTQYF
CDR3nt: TGTGCCAGCAGTGAGTTAGGACTCCTCGGGGGTACGCAGTATTTT
abundance: few
j_gene: TRBJ2-3
v_gene: TRBV2
d_gene: -

CDR3aa: CAIRGRNYEQYF
CDR3nt: TGTGCCATCAGGGGGCGAAACTACGAGCAGTACTTC
abundance: -
j_gene: TRBJ2-7
v_gene: TRBV10-3
d_gene: -

CDR3aa: CASRAGGIGANVLTF
CDR3nt: TGTGCCAGCCGCGCAGGGGGGATTGGGGCCAACGTCCTGACTTTC
abundance: -
j_gene: TRBJ2-6
v_gene: TRBV5-4
d_gene: -

CDR3aa: CASSLGTGGWKYDEQFF
CDR3nt: TGTGCCAGCAGCTTAGGGACAGGGGGTTGGAAATACGATGAGCAGTTCTTC
abundance: -
j_gene: TRBJ2-1
v_gene: TRBV7-9
d_gene: TRBD1

CDR3aa: CASSWRQGSLYEQYF
CDR3nt: TGTGCCAGCAGTTGGAGACAGGGATCCCTCTACGAGCAGTACTTC
abundance: -
j_gene: TRBJ2-7
v_gene: TRBV27
d_gene: TRBD1